This T cell receptor beta chain was retrieved from a study of shared clonotypes between healthy human individuals. Study-level findings and limits: Roughly 5% of naive CD4 clonotypes were shared across several donors. The small donor group covered limited genetic and exposure diversity.

The input for sorted-subset replicate PCRs was approximately 210 ng DNA, 30,000 or so T cell genomes. Only in-frame clones appear in the TCRdb table, and some are missing; sequencing was by immunoSEQ multiplex PCR. The table records millions of clones, approximately 93% of them present only once. CD4+ cells yielded CD45RA+ naive and CD45RA-negative memory subsets. The CDR3 is 16 residues long. V gave up 1 base and J gave up 5 bases; unmatched junction bases: 7. Germline CDR1 reads LGHNA; CDR2 reads YNFKEQ. Regarding this clone: Its antigen is not known.

This clonotype was obtained from a man between 18 and 35 years old in good health. Some clones in this sample may be carry-over from other donors' samples. This rearrangement joins TRBV4-2 to TRBJ2-3, with 9 nucleotides matching TRBD2. Material: naive CD4+ T cells from PBMCs. The subset here: CD45RA+ positively selected. This CDR3 is CASSQVAGGPGDTQYF. CDR3 coding DNA: TGTGCCAGCAGCCAAGTGGCGGGAGGGCCGGGAGATACGCAGTATTTT.